The entry below describes one T cell receptor (beta chain). The repertoire was sequenced with immunoSEQ multiplex PCR; TCRdb's copy has only in-frame clones and lacks some. The table records more than 50,000 clones, 85% of them present only once. Trimming shortened V by 2 bases and J by 3 bases, and 12 bases separated the two germline ends. CDR1 is MDHEN, CDR2 SYDVKM, per germline. The CDR3 spans 15 residues. The record originates from a study of OX40 agonist ivuxolimab in advanced cancers. Study overall: Partial responses were recorded for three patients, including one with hepatocellular carcinoma and two with cutaneous melanoma.

The sequences come from CD4+ or CD8+ T cells sorted from blood, collected in a trial of the OX40 agonist ivuxolimab. The source of this sequence is an adult with an advanced solid tumor such as melanoma, head and neck, liver or kidney cancer. The gene calls are TRBV28 and TRBJ2-3, with no clear D. CDR3: CASSLPTALTDTQYF. CDR3 DNA sequence: TGTGCCAGCAGTTTACCGACGGCCCTGACAGATACGCAGTATTTT. Combining the CDR3 with reference TRBV28 and TRBJ2-3 gives the whole variable domain DVKVTQSSRYLVKRTGEKVFLECVQDMDHENMFWYRQDPGLGLRLIYFSYDVKMKEKGDIPEGYSVSREKKERFSLILESASTNQTSMYLCASSLPTALTDTQYFGPGTRLTVL.